A single sample gave rise to the 17 T cell receptor beta chains below, sequenced in a study of blood T cell repertoires in COVID-19. Assay: immunoSEQ multiplex PCR; the TCRdb copy retains only in-frame clones and omits some. The sample comprises about 150,000 clones, around 84% of which are singletons, and roughly 1.7% rests with the top ten. Sequenced material: peripheral blood. All receptors come from a man aged 80 or over with acute or convalescent COVID-19.

This chain uses TRBV10-3 with TRBJ2-1, with TRBD1 identical over 8 bases. This CDR3 has 12 residues. The V and J ends lost 10 bases and 5 bases, in that order; junction bases with no gene match: 4. Germline CDR1 ENHRY, CDR2 SYGVKD. The CDR3 reads CATQTGDNEQFF. CDR3 bases: TGTGCCACCCAGACAGGGGACAATGAGCAGTTCTTC.

The chain carries TRBV6-2 or TRBV6-3 and TRBJ2-5; the match to TRBD2 covers 7 bases. CDR1 is MNHEY, CDR2 SVGEGT, per germline. The CDR3 is 16 residues long. The J segment lost 5 bases and the V segment lost 2 bases, leaving 11 bases of the junction unmatched. The CDR3 nucleotides read TGTGCCAGCAGTTACCCCCCGTGGGGGGGAGGGGAGACCCAGTACTTC. Translating gives CASSYPPWGGGETQYF.

The genes are TRBV5-3 and TRBJ2-3, with D possibly being TRBD1 (7 bases). TRBV5-3 is identified as an open reading frame with a role that is uncertain. There are 18 residues in the CDR3. V dropped 4 bases and J dropped 1 base, with 22 bases sitting between them. The CDR3 sequence: CARSPDQGGGACTDTQYF. CDR3 bases: TGTGCCAGAAGCCCGGACCAGGGGGGCGGGGCTTGCACAGATACGCAGTATTTT.

The CDR3 nucleotides read TGTGCCAGCAGTTTAAGGGAGAAGCCCCAGCATTTT. Protein product: CASSLREKPQHF. The chain uses TRBV28 and TRBJ1-5, with D uncertain. Trimming stripped 2 bases from V and 8 bases from J, with 7 bases between. This CDR3 is 12 amino acids long. Germline loops: CDR1 MDHEN, CDR2 SYDVKM.

This sequence joins TRBV6-1 and TRBJ1-5; a weak D match, TRBD1 (6 bases). Germline CDR1 and CDR2: MNHNS and SASEGT. The CDR3 sequence is 15 residues long. Trimming left V 1 base short and J 3 bases short, with 10 bases between. CDR3 in amino acids: CASSEGQVHNQPQHF. The CDR3 coding sequence is TGTGCCAGCAGTGAAGGACAGGTACACAATCAGCCCCAGCATTTT.

The chain employs TRBV18 and TRBJ2-3; D is perhaps TRBD1 (5 bases). CDR3 length equals 16 residues. V lost 3 bases and J 3 bases, leaving 16 bases between the germline ends. CDR1 and CDR2 (germline): KGHSH, LQKENI. As DNA, the CDR3 is TGTGCCAGCTCACCCTTTACCGGACAAGTGACAGATACGCAGTATTTT. It codes for CASSPFTGQVTDTQYF.

The chain is built from TRBV19 and TRBJ1-2; the D gene is possibly TRBD1 (6 bases). The V gene's germline CDR1 is LNHDA and CDR2 SQIVND (reference sequence). This CDR3 has 13 residues. V was cut by 6 bases and J by 5 bases, with 13 bases left in between. CDR3 in DNA: TGTGCCAGTAGGGTGACAGGCTCATATGGCTACACCTTC. It is translated as CASRVTGSYGYTF.

The rearrangement links TRBV30 to TRBJ1-6; 8 bases are shared with TRBD1. Germline V lookup: CDR1 GTSNPN, CDR2 SVGIG (reference sequence). CDR3 length equals 13 residues. The V segment lost 5 bases and the J segment 8 bases; nucleotides outside the gene matches: 5. The CDR3 here is CAWQTGDDSPLHF. The CDR3 coding sequence is TGTGCCTGGCAGACAGGGGACGATTCACCCCTCCACTTT.

The V gene is TRBV4-3, the J gene TRBJ2-4, with D perhaps TRBD1 (6 bases). Germline CDR1 reads LGHNA; CDR2 reads YSLEER. The CDR3 totals 14 residues. Trimming cost V 4 bases and J 9 bases, with 16 bases left between them. CDR3 DNA: TGCGCCAGCAGCCCCCCAGGGGCCGCGGGCATTCAGTACTTC. Translation gives CASSPPGAAGIQYF.

This rearrangement joins TRBV10-3 to TRBJ1-1; the match to TRBD1 covers 9 bases. CDR1 is ENHRY and CDR2 is SYGVKD in the germline V gene. This CDR3 has 14 amino acids. V dropped 9 bases and J dropped 2; count of bases not matched to a gene: 7. The CDR3, as DNA: TGTGCCATTGCCCTGGGACAGGGAAACACTGAAGCTTTCTTT. Amino acids: CAIALGQGNTEAFF.

Notes on this clone: Other DNA sequences within the sample encode an identical CDR3. The CDR3: CASGSEVRDRPYGYTF. Here the CDR3 DNA reads TGTGCTAGTGGTTCGGAGGTGCGGGACAGGCCTTATGGCTACACCTTC. V and J are TRBV12-5 and TRBJ1-2, with TRBD1 matching over 8 bases. In germline, CDR1 is LGHNT, CDR2 FRNRAP. CDR3 size: 16 residues. The V and J ends lost 4 bases and 5 bases, in that order; junction bases with no gene match: 12.

V is TRBV11-2 and J is TRBJ1-3; 7 bases align to TRBD1. J lost 4 bases, V lost 5 bases, and 5 bases had no gene match. The germline V gene has CDR1 SGHAT and CDR2 FQNNGV. The CDR3 spans 14 residues. The CDR3 coding sequence is TGTGCCAGCAGCCGCCGGGACAGCGGAAACACCATATATTTT. Amino acids: CASSRRDSGNTIYF. Filled out from reference TRBV11-2 and TRBJ1-3, the complete variable domain reads EAGVAQSPRYKIIEKRQSVAFWCNPISGHATLYWYQQILGQGPKLLIQFQNNGVVDDSQLPKDRFSAERLKGVDSTLKIQPAKLEDSAVYLCASSRRDSGNTIYFGEGSWLTVV.

The rearrangement uses TRBV15 and TRBJ2-5; 7 bases line up with TRBD2. Losses at the gene ends were 5 bases for V and 5 bases for J; bases not matched to a gene: 2. The length of the CDR3 is 12 residues. Germline-derived CDR1 and CDR2 are LNHNV and YYDKDF (reference sequence). For the CDR3, the DNA is TGTGCCACCAGCGGGGGGGTTGAGACCCAGTACTTC. It translates to CATSGGVETQYF. The whole variable domain, filled in from reference TRBV15 and TRBJ2-5, reads DAMVIQNPRYQVTQFGKPVTLSCSQTLNHNVMYWYQQKSSQAPKLLFHYYDKDFNNEADTPDNFQSRRPNTSFCFLDIRSPGLGDTAMYLCATSGGVETQYFGPGTRLLVL.

This clone has a single count. J is TRBJ1-2 and V is TRBV16; D might be TRBD1 (6 bases). The CDR3 contains 14 residues. The V end lost 3 bases, the J end lost 7 bases, and 15 bases lay between the germline ends. Germline V CDR1 and CDR2: KGHSY, FQNENV. The CDR3 spells CASSQDTGRVGYTF. The CDR3 DNA follows: TGTGCCAGCAGCCAGGATACAGGGCGGGTTGGCTACACCTTC.

V is TRBV7-8 and J is TRBJ1-4; D perhaps matches TRBD1 (6 bases). Trimming took off 4 bases at V and 4 bases at J, with 13 bases between the two ends. The CDR3 runs to 15 residues. In germline, CDR1 is SGHVS, CDR2 FQNEAQ. CDR3 loop: CASSSSDSINEKLFF. CDR3 DNA: TGTGCCAGCAGCTCGTCGGACAGCATTAATGAAAAACTGTTTTTT.

The CDR3 bases are TGCGCCAGCAGCGGGGGGACAGGGCGGTCTGGAAACACCATATATTTT. Translation: CASSGGTGRSGNTIYF. J is TRBJ1-3 and V is TRBV5-1; 9 positions match TRBD1. Germline CDR1 is SGHRS and CDR2 is YFSETQ. J gave up 1 base and V 4 bases, and 6 bases lay outside the gene matches. CDR3 size: 16 residues.

V and J are TRBV7-6 and TRBJ1-5, with D possibly being TRBD1 (5 bases). Germline V gene sequence: CDR1 SGHVS, CDR2 FNYEAQ. Trimming pared 1 base from V and 4 bases from J, leaving 20 bases between. This CDR3 region has 18 residues. CDR3 DNA: TGTGCCAGCAGCTTAGGCGGTCGGCAGGGTCAAATAAATCAGCCCCAGCATTTT. This encodes CASSLGGRQGQINQPQHF.